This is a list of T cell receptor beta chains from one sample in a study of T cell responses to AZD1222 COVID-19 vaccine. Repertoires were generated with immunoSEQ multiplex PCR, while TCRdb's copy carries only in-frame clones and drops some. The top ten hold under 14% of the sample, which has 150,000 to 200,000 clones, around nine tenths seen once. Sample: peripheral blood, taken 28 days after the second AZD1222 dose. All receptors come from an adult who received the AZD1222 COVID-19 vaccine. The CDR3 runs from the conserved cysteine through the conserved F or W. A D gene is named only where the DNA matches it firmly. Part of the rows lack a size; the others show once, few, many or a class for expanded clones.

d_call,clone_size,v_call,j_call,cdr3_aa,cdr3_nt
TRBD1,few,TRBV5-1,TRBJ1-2,CASSLAGGFEGYTF,TGCGCCAGCAGCTTGGCAGGGGGCTTCGAGGGCTACACCTTC
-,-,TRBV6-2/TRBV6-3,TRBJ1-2,CASSAQGTYGYTF,TGTGCCAGCAGTGCACAGGGTACCTATGGCTACACCTTC
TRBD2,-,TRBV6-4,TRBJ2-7,CASIRLAGASYEQYF,TGTGCCAGCATCCGACTAGCGGGGGCCTCCTACGAGCAGTACTTC
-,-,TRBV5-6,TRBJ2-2,CASSSWGANTGELFF,TGTGCCAGCAGCTCCTGGGGAGCGAACACCGGGGAGCTGTTTTTT
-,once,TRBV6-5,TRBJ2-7,CASSRPRQVTYEQYF,TGTGCCAGCAGTCGTCCGAGGCAGGTCACCTACGAGCAGTACTTC
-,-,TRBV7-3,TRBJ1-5,CASSLGGPLSSGSNQPQHF,TGTGCCAGCAGCTTAGGTGGGCCTCTCTCCTCCGGCAGCAATCAGCCCCAGCATTTT
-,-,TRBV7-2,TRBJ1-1,CASSWGSDGTEAFF,TGTGCCAGCAGCTGGGGCTCCGACGGCACTGAAGCTTTCTTT
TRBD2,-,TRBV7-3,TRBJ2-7,CASSLQGGSEQYF,TGTGCCAGCAGCTTGCAGGGAGGGTCCGAGCAGTACTTC
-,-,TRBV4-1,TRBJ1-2,CASSQDGRVNYGYTF,TGCGCCAGCAGCCAAGATGGTAGGGTAAACTATGGCTACACCTTC
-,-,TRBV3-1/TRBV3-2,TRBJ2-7,CASSQDLSSDEQYF,TGTGCCAGCAGCCAAGATCTATCTTCTGACGAGCAGTACTTC
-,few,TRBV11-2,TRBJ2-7,CASSLDAGRIDEQYF,TGTGCCAGCAGCTTAGATGCAGGTCGGATAGACGAGCAGTACTTC
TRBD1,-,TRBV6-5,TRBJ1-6,CASSYDRDSPLHF,TGTGCCAGCAGTTACGACAGGGATTCACCCCTCCACTTT
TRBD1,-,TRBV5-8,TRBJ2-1,CASFEQGAPHYNEQFF,TGTGCCAGCTTTGAACAGGGGGCCCCGCACTACAATGAGCAGTTCTTC
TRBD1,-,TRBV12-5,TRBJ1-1,CASGYYRGTSTEAFF,TGTGCTAGTGGCTATTACAGGGGTACGAGCACTGAAGCTTTCTTT
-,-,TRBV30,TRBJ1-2,CAWSVSSLNF,TGTGCCTGGAGTGTAAGCAGTCTTAACTTC
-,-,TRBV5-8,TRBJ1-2,CASSDDGRQLDPGYTF,TGTGCCAGCAGCGACGACGGGCGACAGTTGGATCCTGGCTACACCTTC
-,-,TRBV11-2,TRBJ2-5,CASSGGQETQYF,TGTGCCAGCAGCGGTGGCCAAGAGACCCAGTACTTC
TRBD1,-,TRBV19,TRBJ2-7,CASSEQGAHEQYF,TGTGCCAGTAGTGAGCAGGGGGCCCACGAGCAGTACTTC
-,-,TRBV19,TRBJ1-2,CASSIDRTGFYGYTF,TGTGCCAGTAGTATAGATCGAACGGGCTTCTATGGCTACACCTTC
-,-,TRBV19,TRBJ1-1,CASSITGALNTEAFF,TGTGCCAGTAGTATAACTGGGGCTTTGAACACTGAAGCTTTCTTT
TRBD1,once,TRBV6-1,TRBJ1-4,CASSDMGQVMGEKLFF,TGTGCCAGCAGTGATATGGGACAGGTCATGGGTGAAAAACTGTTTTTT
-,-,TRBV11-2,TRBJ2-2,CASSLVGGLNTGELFF,TGTGCCAGCAGCTTAGTTGGCGGGTTGAACACCGGGGAGCTGTTTTTT
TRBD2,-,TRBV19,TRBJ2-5,CASSQRGRGGETQYF,TGTGCCAGTAGTCAAAGGGGCCGCGGGGGAGAGACCCAGTACTTC
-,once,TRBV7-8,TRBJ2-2,CASSPVTGNTGELFF,TGTGCCAGCAGCCCTGTGACGGGGAACACCGGGGAGCTGTTTTTT
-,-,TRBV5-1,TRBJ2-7,CASSSNRDSSYEQYF,TGCGCCAGCAGCTCAAACAGGGATAGCTCCTACGAGCAGTACTTC
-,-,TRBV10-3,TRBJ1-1,CAISLKGENTEAFF,TGTGCCATCAGTCTGAAGGGCGAGAACACTGAAGCTTTCTTT
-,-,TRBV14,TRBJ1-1,CASSRGRNTEAFF,TGTGCCAGCAGCCGTGGGAGGAACACTGAAGCTTTCTTT
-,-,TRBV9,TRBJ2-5,CASSVVGGRQETQYF,TGTGCCAGCAGCGTAGTTGGGGGGCGGCAAGAGACCCAGTACTTC
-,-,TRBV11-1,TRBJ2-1,CASSRSGSSYNEQFF,TGTGCCAGCAGCCGAAGCGGAAGCTCCTACAATGAGCAGTTCTTC
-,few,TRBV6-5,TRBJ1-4,CASSYSSGATNEKLFF,TGTGCCAGCAGTTACTCGTCGGGGGCAACTAATGAAAAACTGTTTTTT
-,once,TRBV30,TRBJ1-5,CAWSVTYSNQPQHF,TGTGCCTGGAGTGTAACGTATAGCAATCAGCCCCAGCATTTT
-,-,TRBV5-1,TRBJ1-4,CASSLGDTNEKLFF,TGCGCCAGCAGCTTGGGGGATACTAATGAAAAACTGTTTTTT
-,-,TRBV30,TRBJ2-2,CAWTRRGSGELFF,TGTGCCTGGACTCGTCGTGGGTCCGGGGAGCTGTTTTTT
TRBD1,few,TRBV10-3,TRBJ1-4,CAISATGVGGANEKLFF,TGTGCCATCAGTGCGACAGGGGTGGGAGGTGCTAATGAAAAACTGTTTTTT
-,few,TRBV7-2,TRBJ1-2,CASTGVNYGYTF,TGTGCCAGCACGGGCGTAAACTATGGCTACACCTTC
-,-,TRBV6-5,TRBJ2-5,CASRMNGAGMETQYF,TGTGCCAGCAGGATGAATGGGGCAGGGATGGAGACCCAGTACTTC
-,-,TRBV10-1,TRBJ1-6,CASAPSGVGSPLHF,TGCGCCAGCGCCCCCTCAGGGGTAGGATCACCCCTCCACTTT
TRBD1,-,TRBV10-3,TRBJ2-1,CAIRSGQTYNEQFF,TGTGCCATCAGATCGGGACAGACCTACAATGAGCAGTTCTTC
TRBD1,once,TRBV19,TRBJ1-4,CATSTGGISEKLFF,TGTGCCACCTCGACAGGGGGAATCAGTGAAAAACTGTTTTTT
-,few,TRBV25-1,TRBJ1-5,CATQGRDSNQPQHF,TGTGCCACCCAGGGGAGGGATAGCAATCAGCCCCAGCATTTT
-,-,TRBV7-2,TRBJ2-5,CASSLGQLKPIQETQYF,TGTGCCAGCAGCTTAGGCCAGTTAAAACCGATCCAAGAGACCCAGTACTTC
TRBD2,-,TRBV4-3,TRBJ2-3,CASSQEGRGGTDTQYF,TGCGCCAGCAGCCAAGAAGGACGGGGGGGCACAGATACGCAGTATTTT
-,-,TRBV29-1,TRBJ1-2,CSVEKGYGYTF,TGCAGCGTTGAAAAGGGTTATGGCTACACCTTC
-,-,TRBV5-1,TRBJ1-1,CASSPEGRDTEAFF,TGCGCCAGCAGCCCCGAGGGAAGGGACACTGAAGCTTTCTTT
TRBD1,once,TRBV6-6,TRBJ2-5,CASRRTGEKETQYF,TGTGCCAGCAGGCGGACAGGGGAGAAAGAGACCCAGTACTTC
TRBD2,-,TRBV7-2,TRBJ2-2,CASSQGLAGTGELFF,TGTGCCAGCAGCCAGGGACTAGCGGGCACCGGGGAGCTGTTTTTT
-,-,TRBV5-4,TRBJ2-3,CASSKQGSTDTQYF,TGTGCCAGCAGCAAACAGGGTAGCACAGATACGCAGTATTTT